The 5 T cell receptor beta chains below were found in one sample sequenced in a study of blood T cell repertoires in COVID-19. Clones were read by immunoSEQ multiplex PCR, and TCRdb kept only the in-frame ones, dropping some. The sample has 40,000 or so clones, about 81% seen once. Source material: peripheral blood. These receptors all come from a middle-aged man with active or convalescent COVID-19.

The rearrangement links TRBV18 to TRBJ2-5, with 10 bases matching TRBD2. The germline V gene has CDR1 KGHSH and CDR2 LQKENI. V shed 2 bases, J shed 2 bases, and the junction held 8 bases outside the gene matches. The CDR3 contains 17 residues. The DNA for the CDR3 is TGTGCCAGCTCACCAACAGCGGGAGGGAGACCACAAGAGACCCAGTACTTC. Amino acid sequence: CASSPTAGGRPQETQYF.

CDR3 DNA sequence: TGCGCCAGCAGCCCCTCGGCGGGATGGGCAAGTGAGCAGTTCTTC. It codes for CASSPSAGWASEQFF. The gene calls are TRBV5-1 and TRBJ2-1; perhaps TRBD2 as D (6 bases). The CDR3 contains 15 residues. Trimming pared 4 bases from V and 9 bases from J, leaving 20 bases between. Germline V gene data show CDR1 as SGHRS and CDR2 as YFSETQ.

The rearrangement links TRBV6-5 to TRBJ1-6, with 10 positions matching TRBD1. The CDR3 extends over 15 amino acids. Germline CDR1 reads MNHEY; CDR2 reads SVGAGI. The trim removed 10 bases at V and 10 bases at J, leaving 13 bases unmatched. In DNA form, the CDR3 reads TGTGCCACCGGGGACAGGGGCCCAGGACGATCACCCCTCCACTTT. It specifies CATGDRGPGRSPLHF.

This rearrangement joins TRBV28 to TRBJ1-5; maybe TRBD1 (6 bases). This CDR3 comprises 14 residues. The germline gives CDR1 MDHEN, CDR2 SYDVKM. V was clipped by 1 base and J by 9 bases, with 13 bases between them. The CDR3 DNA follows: TGTGCCAGCAGTTTATTTTCAGGGGCAGGGCCCCAGCATTTT. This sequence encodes CASSLFSGAGPQHF.

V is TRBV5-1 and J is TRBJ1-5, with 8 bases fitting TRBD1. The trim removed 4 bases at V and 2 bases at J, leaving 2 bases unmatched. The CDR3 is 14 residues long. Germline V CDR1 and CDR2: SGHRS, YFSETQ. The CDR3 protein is CASSPDRGNQPQHF. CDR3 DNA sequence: TGCGCCAGCAGCCCGGACAGGGGCAATCAGCCCCAGCATTTT.